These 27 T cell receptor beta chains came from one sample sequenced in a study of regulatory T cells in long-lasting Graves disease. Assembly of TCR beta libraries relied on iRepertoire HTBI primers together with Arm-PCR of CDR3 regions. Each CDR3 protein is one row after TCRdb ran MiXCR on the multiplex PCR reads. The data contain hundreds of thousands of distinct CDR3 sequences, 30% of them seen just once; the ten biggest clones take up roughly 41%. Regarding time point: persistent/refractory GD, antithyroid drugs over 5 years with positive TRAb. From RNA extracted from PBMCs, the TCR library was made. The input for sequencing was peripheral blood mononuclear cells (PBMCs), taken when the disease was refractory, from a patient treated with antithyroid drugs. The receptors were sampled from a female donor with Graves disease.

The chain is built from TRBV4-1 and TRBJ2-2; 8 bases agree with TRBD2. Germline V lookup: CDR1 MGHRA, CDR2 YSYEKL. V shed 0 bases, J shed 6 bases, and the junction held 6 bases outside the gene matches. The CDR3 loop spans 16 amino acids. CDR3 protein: CASSQEGGRRAGELFF. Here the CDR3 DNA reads TGCGCCAGCAGCCAAGAGGGCGGGAGGAGGGCCGGGGAGCTGTTTTTT.

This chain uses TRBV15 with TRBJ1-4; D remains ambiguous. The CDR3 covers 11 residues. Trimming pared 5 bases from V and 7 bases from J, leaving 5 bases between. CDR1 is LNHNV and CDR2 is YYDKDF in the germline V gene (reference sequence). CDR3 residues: CATSLGEKLFF. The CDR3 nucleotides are TGTGCCACCAGCTTGGGTGAAAAACTGTTTTTT.

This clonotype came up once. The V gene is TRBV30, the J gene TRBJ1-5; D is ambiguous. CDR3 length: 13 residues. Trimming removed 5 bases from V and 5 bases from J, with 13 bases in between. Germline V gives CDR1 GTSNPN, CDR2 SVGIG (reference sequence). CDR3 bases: TGTGCCTGGGCCCCGGGAAACCATCAGCCCCAGCATTTT. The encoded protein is CAWAPGNHQPQHF.

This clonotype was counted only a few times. CDR3 coding DNA: TGTGCCAGCAGCTCAGGGGGACAATACACTGAAGCTTTCTTT. Its translation is CASSSGGQYTEAFF. V is TRBV11-3 and J is TRBJ1-1, with 7 bases matching TRBD1. CDR1 is SGHNT and CDR2 is YENEEA in the germline V gene. V gave up 4 bases and J gave up 3 bases; unmatched junction bases: 5. This CDR3 comprises 14 residues.

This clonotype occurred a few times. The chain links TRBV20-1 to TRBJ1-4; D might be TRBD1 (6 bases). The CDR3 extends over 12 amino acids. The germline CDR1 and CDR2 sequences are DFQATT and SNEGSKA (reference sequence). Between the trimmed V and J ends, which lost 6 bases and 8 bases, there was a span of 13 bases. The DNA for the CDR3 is TGCAGTGCCTTCAGGGGCGCGGAAAAACTGTTTTTT. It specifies CSAFRGAEKLFF.

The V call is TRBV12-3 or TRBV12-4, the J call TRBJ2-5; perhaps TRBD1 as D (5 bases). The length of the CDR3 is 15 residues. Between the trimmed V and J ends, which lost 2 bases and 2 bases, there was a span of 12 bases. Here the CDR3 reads CASSLQGLGQETQYF. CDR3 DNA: TGTGCCAGCAGTTTACAGGGTTTGGGGCAAGAGACCCAGTACTTC.

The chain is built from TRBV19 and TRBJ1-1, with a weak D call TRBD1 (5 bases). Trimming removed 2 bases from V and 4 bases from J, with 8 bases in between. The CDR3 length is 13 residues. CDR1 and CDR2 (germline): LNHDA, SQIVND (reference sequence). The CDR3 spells CASSITGGTEAFF. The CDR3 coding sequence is TGTGCCAGTAGTATAACCGGGGGCACTGAAGCTTTCTTT.

The CDR3 protein is CASSQGPSGGKETQYF. The CDR3 DNA reads TGCGCCAGCAGCCAAGGTCCTAGCGGGGGAAAAGAGACCCAGTACTTC. The J gene is TRBJ2-5, the V gene TRBV4-1; 10 bases agree with TRBD2. Germline assignment: CDR1 MGHRA and CDR2 YSYEKL. The CDR3 has 16 residues. Unmatched junction bases numbered 5, after V lost 1 base and J lost 3 bases.

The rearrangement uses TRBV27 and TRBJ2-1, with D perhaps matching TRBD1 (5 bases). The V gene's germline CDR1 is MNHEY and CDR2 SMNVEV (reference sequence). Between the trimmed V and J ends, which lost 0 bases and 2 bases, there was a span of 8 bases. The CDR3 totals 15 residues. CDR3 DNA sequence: TGTGCCAGCAGTTTATCGGGGCCAACCTACAATGAGCAGTTCTTC. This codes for CASSLSGPTYNEQFF.

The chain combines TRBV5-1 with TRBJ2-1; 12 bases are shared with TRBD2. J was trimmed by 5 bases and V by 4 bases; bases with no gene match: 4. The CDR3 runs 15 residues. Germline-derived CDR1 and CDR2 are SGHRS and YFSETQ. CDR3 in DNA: TGCGCCAGCAGCAAACTAGCGGGAGGTAACAATGAGCAGTTCTTC. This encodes CASSKLAGGNNEQFF.

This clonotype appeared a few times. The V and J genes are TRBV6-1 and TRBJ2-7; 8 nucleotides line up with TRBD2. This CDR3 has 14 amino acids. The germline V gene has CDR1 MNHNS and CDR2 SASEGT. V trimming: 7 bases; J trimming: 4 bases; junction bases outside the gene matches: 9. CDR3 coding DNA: TGTGCCAGCAATCGAGCGGGAGAATTGTACGAGCAGTACTTC. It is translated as CASNRAGELYEQYF.

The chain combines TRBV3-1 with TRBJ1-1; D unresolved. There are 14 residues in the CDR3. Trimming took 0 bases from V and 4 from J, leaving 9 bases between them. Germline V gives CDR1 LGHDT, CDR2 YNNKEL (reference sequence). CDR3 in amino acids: CASSQDPESTEAFF. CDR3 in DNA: TGTGCCAGCAGCCAAGATCCGGAGTCCACTGAAGCTTTCTTT.

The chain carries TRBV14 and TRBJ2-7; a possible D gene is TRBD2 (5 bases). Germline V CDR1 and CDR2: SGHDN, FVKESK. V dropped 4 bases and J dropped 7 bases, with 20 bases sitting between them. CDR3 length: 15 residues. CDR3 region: CASSLRTGRPGEQYF. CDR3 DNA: TGTGCCAGCAGCCTACGGACTGGGCGCCCCGGGGAGCAGTACTTC. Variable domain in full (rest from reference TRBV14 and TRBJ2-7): EAGVTQFPSHSVIEKGQTVTLRCDPISGHDNLYWYRRVMGKEIKFLLHFVKESKQDESGMPNNRFLAERTGGTYSTLKVQPAELEDSGVYFCASSLRTGRPGEQYFGPGTRLTVT.

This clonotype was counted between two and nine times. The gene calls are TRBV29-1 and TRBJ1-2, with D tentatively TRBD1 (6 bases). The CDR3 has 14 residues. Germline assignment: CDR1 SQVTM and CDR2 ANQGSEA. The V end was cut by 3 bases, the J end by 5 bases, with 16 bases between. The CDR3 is CSVEGVQGNYGYTF. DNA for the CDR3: TGCAGCGTTGAGGGTGTGCAGGGGAATTATGGCTACACCTTC.

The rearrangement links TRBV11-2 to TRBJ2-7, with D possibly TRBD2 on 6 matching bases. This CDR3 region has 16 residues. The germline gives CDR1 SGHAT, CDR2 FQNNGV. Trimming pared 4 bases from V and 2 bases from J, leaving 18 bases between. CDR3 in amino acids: CASSSSPGLETYEQYF. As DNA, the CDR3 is TGTGCCAGCAGCTCCTCACCGGGACTGGAGACCTACGAGCAGTACTTC.

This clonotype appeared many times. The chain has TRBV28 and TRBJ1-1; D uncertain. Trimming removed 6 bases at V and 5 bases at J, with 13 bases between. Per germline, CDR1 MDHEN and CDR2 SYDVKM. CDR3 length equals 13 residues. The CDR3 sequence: CASSPPLITEAFF. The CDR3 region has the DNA TGTGCCAGCAGCCCACCCTTAATAACTGAAGCTTTCTTT.

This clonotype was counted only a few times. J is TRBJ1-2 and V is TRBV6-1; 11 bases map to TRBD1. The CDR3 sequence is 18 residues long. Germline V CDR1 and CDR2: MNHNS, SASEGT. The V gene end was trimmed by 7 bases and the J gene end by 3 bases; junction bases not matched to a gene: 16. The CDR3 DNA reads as TGTGCCAGCACCGATCGGACAGGGGGCGCTTTTATAGACTATGGCTACACCTTC. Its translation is CASTDRTGGAFIDYGYTF.

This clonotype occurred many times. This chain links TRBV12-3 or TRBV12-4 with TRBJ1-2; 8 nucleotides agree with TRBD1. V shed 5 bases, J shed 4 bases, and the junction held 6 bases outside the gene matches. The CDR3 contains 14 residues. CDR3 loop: CASSQTGVPYGYTF. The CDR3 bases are TGTGCCAGCAGTCAGACAGGGGTTCCCTATGGCTACACCTTC.

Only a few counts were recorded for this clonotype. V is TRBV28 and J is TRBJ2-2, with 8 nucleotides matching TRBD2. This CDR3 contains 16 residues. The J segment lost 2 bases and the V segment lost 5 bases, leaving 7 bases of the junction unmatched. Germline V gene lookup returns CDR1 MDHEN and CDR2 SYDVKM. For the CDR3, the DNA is TGTGCCAGCAGTCCGGCCGCGGGAGGAAACACCGGGGAGCTGTTTTTT. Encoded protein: CASSPAAGGNTGELFF.

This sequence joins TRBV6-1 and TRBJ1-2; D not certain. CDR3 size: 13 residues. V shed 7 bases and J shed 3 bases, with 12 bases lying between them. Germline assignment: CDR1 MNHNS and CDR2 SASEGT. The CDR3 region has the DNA TGTGCCAGCAAAACCGGCCTTGACTATGGCTACACCTTC. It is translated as CASKTGLDYGYTF.

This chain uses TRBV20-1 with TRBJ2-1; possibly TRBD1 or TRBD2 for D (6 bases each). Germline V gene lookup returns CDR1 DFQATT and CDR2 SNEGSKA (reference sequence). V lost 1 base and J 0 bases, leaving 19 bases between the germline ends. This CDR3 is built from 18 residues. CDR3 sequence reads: CSARVTGGGLSSYNEQFF. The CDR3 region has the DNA TGCAGTGCTAGAGTGACAGGTGGGGGACTGAGCTCCTACAATGAGCAGTTCTTC.

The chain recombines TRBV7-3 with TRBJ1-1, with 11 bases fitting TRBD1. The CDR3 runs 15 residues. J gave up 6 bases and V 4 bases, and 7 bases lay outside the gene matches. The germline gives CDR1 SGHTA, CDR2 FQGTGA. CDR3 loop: CASSSHGQGAAEAFF. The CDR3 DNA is TGTGCCAGCAGCTCCCATGGACAGGGGGCCGCTGAAGCTTTCTTT.

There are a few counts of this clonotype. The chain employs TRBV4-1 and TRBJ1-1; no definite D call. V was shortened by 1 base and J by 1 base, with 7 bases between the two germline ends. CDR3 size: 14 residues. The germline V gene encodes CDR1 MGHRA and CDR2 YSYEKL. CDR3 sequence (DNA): TGCGCCAGCAGCCAAGGACACCCGAACACTGAAGCTTTCTTT. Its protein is CASSQGHPNTEAFF.

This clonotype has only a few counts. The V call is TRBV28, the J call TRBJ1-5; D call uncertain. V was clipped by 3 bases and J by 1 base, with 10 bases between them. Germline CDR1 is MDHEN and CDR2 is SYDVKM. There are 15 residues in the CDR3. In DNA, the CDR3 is TGTGCCAGCAGTTTCGTCGAGGAAAGCAATCAGCCCCAGCATTTT. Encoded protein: CASSFVEESNQPQHF.

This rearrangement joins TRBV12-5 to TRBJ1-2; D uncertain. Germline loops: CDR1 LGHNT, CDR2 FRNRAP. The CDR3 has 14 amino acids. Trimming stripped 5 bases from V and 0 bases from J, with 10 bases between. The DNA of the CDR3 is TGTGCTAGTGGTCCATCAGTAGCTAACTATGGCTACACCTTC. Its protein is CASGPSVANYGYTF.

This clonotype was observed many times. The CDR3 loop reads CASSLDREAFF. The CDR3, as DNA: TGTGCCAGCAGCTTAGACAGGGAAGCTTTCTTT. The chain employs TRBV7-8 and TRBJ1-1; D perhaps matches TRBD1 (5 bases). CDR3 length: 11 amino acids. The V gene's germline CDR1 is SGHVS and CDR2 FQNEAQ. V was cut by 1 base and J by 8 bases, with 5 bases left in between.

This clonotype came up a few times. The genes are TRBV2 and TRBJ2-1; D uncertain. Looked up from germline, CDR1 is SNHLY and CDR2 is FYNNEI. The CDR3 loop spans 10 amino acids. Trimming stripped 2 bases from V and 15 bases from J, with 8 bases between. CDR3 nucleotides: TGTGCCAGCAGTGAATTTTGGTTGTTCTTC. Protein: CASSEFWLFF.